The next 10 T cell receptor beta chains were all read from a single sample in a study of human T cells and chemical hapten exposure. In TCRdb, the RACE reads were re-called with MiXCR into one record per CDR3 protein. There are about 180,000 distinct CDR3 sequences in the sample; almost 30% occur only once, and about 2.8% lies in the top ten. Time point specified: pre-sensitization, week 0. Treatment here: therapeutic diphenylcyclopropenone sensitization with weekly scalp DPC. The sequencing here drew on whole blood, taken in connection with sensitization to the hapten diphenylcyclopropenone (DPC). These receptors all stem from a woman in her twenties or thirties with alopecia areata. Some clones in this sample may be carry-over from other donors' samples.

V usage is TRBV30 and J usage is TRBJ2-6; unclear D gene. Trimming took 0 bases from V and 0 from J, leaving 3 bases between them. CDR1 is GTSNPN and CDR2 is SVGIG in the germline V gene (reference sequence). The CDR3 loop spans 14 amino acids. The CDR3 DNA reads as TGTGCCTGGAGTGTAACCTCTGGGGCCAACGTCCTGACTTTC. It is translated as CAWSVTSGANVLTF. The whole variable domain, filled in from reference TRBV30 and TRBJ2-6, reads SQTIHQWPATLVQPVGSPLSLECTVEGTSNPNLYWYRQAAGRGLQLLFYSVGIGQISSEVPQNLSASRPQDRQFILSSKKLLLSDSGFYLCAWSVTSGANVLTFGAGSRLTVL.

This clonotype has a handful of counts. J is TRBJ1-2 and V is TRBV12-3 or TRBV12-4; weak D call: TRBD1 (5 bases). CDR3 length equals 15 residues. The ends were cut back, 5 bases at V and 7 bases at J, with 20 bases in the middle. CDR3: CASSLSGRGLSGYTF. The CDR3 DNA reads TGTGCCAGCAGTCTCTCGGGACGGGGCCTATCTGGCTACACCTTC.

The sample holds a few counts of this clonotype. The rearrangement links TRBV7-2 to TRBJ2-2; D gene unclear. The CDR3 loop spans 14 amino acids. V gave up 2 bases and J gave up 2 bases, with 6 bases separating them. Germline-derived CDR1 and CDR2 are SGHTA and FQGNSA. The DNA of the CDR3 is TGTGCCAGCAGCTTACGGAGAAACACCGGGGAGCTGTTTTTT. Residues: CASSLRRNTGELFF.

This clonotype appeared a few times. The chain couples TRBV20-1 to TRBJ1-4; D is unclear. V was cut by 1 base and J by 4 bases, with 16 bases left in between. The CDR3 contains 16 residues. Germline V lookup: CDR1 DFQATT, CDR2 SNEGSKA (reference sequence). The CDR3: CSARAGVEAFNEKLFF. CDR3 DNA: TGCAGTGCTAGAGCTGGTGTGGAGGCCTTTAATGAAAAACTGTTTTTT.

This chain links TRBV19 with TRBJ1-5, with 7 bases that match TRBD1. The CDR3 loop spans 15 amino acids. J gave up 1 base and V 11 bases, and 11 bases lay outside the gene matches. Germline V gene lookup returns CDR1 LNHDA and CDR2 SQIVND (reference sequence). CDR3 residues: CASSRSGGSNQPQHF. The CDR3 DNA reads as TGTGCCTCATCAAGGTCAGGGGGGAGCAATCAGCCCCAGCATTTT.

The chain is built from TRBV24-1 and TRBJ2-5; D is perhaps TRBD1 or TRBD2 (6 bases each). Per the germline V gene, CDR1 is KGHDR and CDR2 is SFDVKD. Trimming pared 6 bases from V and 5 bases from J, leaving 12 bases between. The CDR3 runs 13 residues. The CDR3 sequence: CATSLGGPETQYF. The CDR3 coding sequence is TGTGCCACCAGTTTAGGGGGGCCGGAGACCCAGTACTTC.

This clonotype has only a few counts. This sequence joins TRBV20-1 and TRBJ1-1; 8 nucleotides agree with TRBD1. CDR1 and CDR2 (germline): DFQATT, SNEGSKA (reference sequence). V lost 3 bases and J lost 3; bases outside the gene matches: 0. The CDR3 is 12 residues long. The CDR3 loop is CSARTGDTEAFF. CDR3 sequence (DNA): TGCAGTGCTAGGACAGGGGACACTGAAGCTTTCTTT.

The rearrangement uses TRBV6-2 or TRBV6-3 and TRBJ2-5, with D perhaps matching TRBD1 or TRBD2 (5 bases each). The CDR3 covers 12 residues. Per the germline V gene, CDR1 is MNHEY and CDR2 is SVGEGT. Trimming pared 10 bases from V and 4 bases from J, leaving 13 bases between. In DNA form, the CDR3 reads TGTGCCACCGGGACCGGGCGAGAGACCCAGTACTTC. This translates into CATGTGRETQYF.

The chain has TRBV10-3 and TRBJ2-7, with TRBD2 matching 7 bases. The CDR3 extends over 13 amino acids. V was clipped by 10 bases and J by 1 base; unmatched bases: 7. Germline CDR1 reads ENHRY; CDR2 reads SYGVKD. The CDR3 region is CATGAGVSYEQYF. For the CDR3, the DNA is TGTGCCACCGGGGCGGGGGTTTCCTACGAGCAGTACTTC.

This clonotype was observed once. J is TRBJ2-1 and V is TRBV10-3; D gene unclear. The V and J ends lost 2 bases and 6 bases respectively, with 11 bases between them. Per germline, CDR1 ENHRY and CDR2 SYGVKD. The CDR3 contains 14 residues. The CDR3 loop reads CAISELLVRNEQFF. The CDR3 bases are TGTGCCATCAGTGAGCTTCTAGTGCGCAATGAGCAGTTCTTC.